These 7 T cell receptor beta chains originate from one sample sequenced in a study of beta chain features in type 1 diabetes. The whole isolated RNA underwent reverse transcription, so sequencing captured expressed TCRB transcripts. Sequencing used immunoSEQ multiplex PCR; TCRdb keeps in-frame clones, though not all of them. Among approximately 340,000 clones, over 12% were seen once, and the ten largest hold 0.019%. The sequencing sample was made of naive CD4+ T cells from blood. The receptors were gathered from a woman under 30 in good health.

This clone has only a few counts. The chain carries TRBV29-1 and TRBJ1-5, with D possibly being TRBD1 (6 bases). CDR3 length: 14 amino acids. Germline lookup yields CDR1 SQVTM and CDR2 ANQGSEA. V lost 4 bases to trimming and J lost 13 bases, with 23 bases between them. The CDR3 bases are TGCAGCGTTGTGGCGGCAGACCCCGGGGGGCGGCAGCATTTT. Amino acids: CSVVAADPGGRQHF.

The rearrangement uses TRBV4-2 and TRBJ1-1; D unclear. The CDR3 is 14 amino acids. CDR1 is LGHNA, CDR2 YNFKEQ, per germline. V was pared by 3 bases and J by 5 bases, with 13 bases between. CDR3 amino acids: CASSQMTYETEAFF. CDR3 DNA sequence: TGTGCCAGCAGCCAGATGACTTACGAAACTGAAGCTTTCTTT.

V is TRBV5-6 and J is TRBJ2-1, with D possibly matching TRBD2 (5 bases). The germline V gene encodes CDR1 SGHDT and CDR2 YYEEEE. This CDR3 has 16 amino acids. V was clipped by 3 bases and J by 0 bases, with 13 bases between them. The CDR3 nucleotides are TGTGCCAGCAGCTCGGCTAGCCCCGTCTCCTACAATGAGCAGTTCTTC. This gives the protein CASSSASPVSYNEQFF.

The chain joins TRBV30 to TRBJ2-3, with 13 bases fitting TRBD2. After removal of 4 bases from V and 3 bases from J, the junction contained 4 bases not matched to a gene. The CDR3 is made up of 15 amino acids. Germline CDR1 is GTSNPN and CDR2 is SVGIG (reference sequence). The CDR3 coding sequence is TGTGCCTGGACTGAACTAGCGGGAGGGACAGATACGCAGTATTTT. Its translation is CAWTELAGGTDTQYF. Together with reference TRBV30 and TRBJ2-3, the CDR3 gives the full variable domain: SQTIHQWPATLVQPVGSPLSLECTVEGTSNPNLYWYRQAAGRGLQLLFYSVGIGQISSEVPQNLSASRPQDRQFILSSKKLLLSDSGFYLCAWTELAGGTDTQYFGPGTRLTVL.

This clone turned up a few times. V is TRBV4-3 and J is TRBJ2-1; D perhaps matches TRBD1 (6 bases). The ends were cut back, 3 bases at V and 10 bases at J, with 16 bases in the middle. Germline V CDR1 and CDR2: LGHNA, YSLEER. The CDR3 is made up of 14 amino acids. CDR3 protein: CASSQSPQGGEQFF. For the CDR3, the DNA is TGCGCCAGCAGCCAGTCCCCCCAAGGGGGAGAGCAGTTCTTC.

V and J are TRBV29-1 and TRBJ1-5; D is unresolved. The CDR3 has 13 amino acids. Trimming removed 4 bases from V and 0 bases from J, with 7 bases in between. Germline V gene data show CDR1 as SQVTM and CDR2 as ANQGSEA. The CDR3 here is CSVGTASNQPQHF. CDR3 in DNA: TGCAGCGTTGGAACAGCTAGCAATCAGCCCCAGCATTTT.

The CDR3 protein is CASSFGESGSYEQYF. The CDR3, as DNA: TGCGCCAGCAGCTTCGGAGAAAGCGGCTCCTACGAGCAGTACTTC. The V and J genes are TRBV5-1 and TRBJ2-7; D may be TRBD2 (5 bases). The CDR3 is 15 residues long. V was clipped by 2 bases and J by 0 bases, with 12 bases between them. Per the germline V gene, CDR1 is SGHRS and CDR2 is YFSETQ.